A selection of T cell receptor beta chains follows, all from one sample in a study of T cell responses to AZD1222 COVID-19 vaccine. Profiling relied on immunoSEQ multiplex PCR, and the TCRdb table lists in-frame clones only, not all of them. The profile shows approximately 170,000 clones, 85% to 90% of them singletons. The starting material was peripheral blood, obtained on day 0 of AZD1222 vaccination. These receptors all come from an adult in good health. Each CDR3 is given with its conserved first and last residue. The D gene is left open where the match is weak. Expanded clones get a size class; other rows say once, few or many, or leave the size out.

size,J,V,D,DNA,CDR3
.,TRBJ2-7,TRBV5-1,.,TGCGCCAGCAGCTTGGGACCAGCCGGTTCCTACGAGCAGTACTTC,CASSLGPAGSYEQYF
.,TRBJ2-5,TRBV6-5,.,TGTGCCAGCAGTAGACAGGCCCAAGAGACCCAGTACTTC,CASSRQAQETQYF
.,TRBJ1-6,TRBV6-5,.,TGTGCCAGCAGTTTGATGGGTAATTCACCCCTCCACTTT,CASSLMGNSPLHF
.,TRBJ2-5,TRBV18,.,TGTGCCAGCTCACGGTCCAGCCAACCGCAAGAGACCCAGTACTTC,CASSRSSQPQETQYF
.,TRBJ1-1,TRBV14,.,TGTGCCAGCAGCCAATATAGGGGACACTTGAACACTGAAGCTTTCTTT,CASSQYRGHLNTEAFF
once,TRBJ1-1,TRBV19,.,TGTGCCAGTAGTATAACCAGGTCCCCGAACACTGAAGCTTTCTTT,CASSITRSPNTEAFF
.,TRBJ2-3,TRBV3-1/TRBV3-2,TRBD2,TGTGCCAGCAGCCAGACCGGGGGAGCGGGGGGGCCGGATACGCAGTATTTT,CASSQTGGAGGPDTQYF
.,TRBJ1-6,TRBV6-5,.,TGTGCCAGCAGTTATACGGGGGGCACCCTCCACTTT,CASSYTGGTLHF
.,TRBJ1-3,TRBV19,TRBD1,TGTGCCAGTAGTACCAGGGGGCGCTTTGGAAACACCATATATTTT,CASSTRGRFGNTIYF
.,TRBJ2-1,TRBV19,.,TGTGCCAGTAGTATCTTGGGCAATGAGCAGTTCTTC,CASSILGNEQFF
.,TRBJ2-3,TRBV24-1,.,TGTGCCACCAGTGATTTCCGTGTCAATACGCAGTATTTT,CATSDFRVNTQYF
.,TRBJ1-3,TRBV2,.,TGTGCCAGCAGTGTGTCTGGAAACACCATATATTTT,CASSVSGNTIYF